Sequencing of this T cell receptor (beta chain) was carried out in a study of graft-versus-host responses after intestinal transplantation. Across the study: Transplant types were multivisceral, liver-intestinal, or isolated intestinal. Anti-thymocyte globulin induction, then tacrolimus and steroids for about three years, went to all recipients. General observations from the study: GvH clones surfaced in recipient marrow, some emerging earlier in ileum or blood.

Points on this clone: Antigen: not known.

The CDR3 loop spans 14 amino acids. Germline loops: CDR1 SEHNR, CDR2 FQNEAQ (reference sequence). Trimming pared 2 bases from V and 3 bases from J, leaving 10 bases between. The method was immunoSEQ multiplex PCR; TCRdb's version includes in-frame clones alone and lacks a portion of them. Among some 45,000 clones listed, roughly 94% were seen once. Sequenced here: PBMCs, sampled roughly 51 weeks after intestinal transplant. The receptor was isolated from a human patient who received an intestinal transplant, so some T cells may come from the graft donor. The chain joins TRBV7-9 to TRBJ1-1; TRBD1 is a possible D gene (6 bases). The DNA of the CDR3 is TGTGCCAGCAGCTTAAACAGGGAGGACACTGAAGCTTTCTTT. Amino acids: CASSLNREDTEAFF.